The clone carrying this T cell receptor (beta chain) was counted only a few times. Its cognate antigen is unknown. These data are taken from a study of post-analysis software for immune sequencing data. About the study: The courses of disease that were included comprised relapsing-remitting, secondary progressive and progressive-relapsing multiple sclerosis.

Study results and limitations: In patients, TRBV5-6, TRBV5-1 and TRBV20-1 belonged to five TRBV segments found more frequently than in controls.

Carried by the TCR beta cDNA libraries were unique molecular identifiers. When about 0.9 to 11 million T cells were used, they gave some 520,000 cDNA molecules. TCRdb re-called the PCR reads with MiXCR, one entry per CDR3 protein. The data show about 460,000 distinct CDR3 sequences, around 40% seen once. There are 15 residues in the CDR3. V was pared by 4 bases and J by 5 bases, with 18 bases between. The germline gives CDR1 LGHDT, CDR2 YNNKEL (reference sequence). Sequencing was done on a sample of blood. This receptor was obtained from a girl aged 10 to 17 with multiple sclerosis. The chain carries TRBV3-1 and TRBJ2-7; no reliable D call. For the CDR3, the DNA is TGTGCCAGCAGCCCGATGAGCGACACCGGAGACGAGCAGTACTTC. This codes for CASSPMSDTGDEQYF.